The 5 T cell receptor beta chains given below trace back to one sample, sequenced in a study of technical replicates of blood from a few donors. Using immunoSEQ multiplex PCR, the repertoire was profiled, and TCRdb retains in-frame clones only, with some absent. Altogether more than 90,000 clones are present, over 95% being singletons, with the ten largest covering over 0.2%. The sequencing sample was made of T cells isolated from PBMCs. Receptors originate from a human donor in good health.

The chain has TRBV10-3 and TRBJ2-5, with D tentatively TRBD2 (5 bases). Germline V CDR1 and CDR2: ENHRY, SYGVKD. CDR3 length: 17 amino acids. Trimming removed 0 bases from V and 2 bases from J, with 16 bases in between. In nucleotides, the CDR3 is TGTGCCATCAGTGAGTCCGGAGTGGCGGGTGGGCAAGAGACCCAGTACTTC. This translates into CAISESGVAGGQETQYF.

The CDR3 nucleotides are TGCGCCAGCAGCATGCTAGCGGCGTCAGACGCAGATACGCAGTATTTT. Its translation: CASSMLAASDADTQYF. The chain is built from TRBV5-1 and TRBJ2-3; 7 bases agree with TRBD2. J gave up 4 bases and V 4 bases, and 12 bases lay outside the gene matches. CDR1 is SGHRS, CDR2 YFSETQ, per germline. The CDR3 loop spans 16 amino acids.

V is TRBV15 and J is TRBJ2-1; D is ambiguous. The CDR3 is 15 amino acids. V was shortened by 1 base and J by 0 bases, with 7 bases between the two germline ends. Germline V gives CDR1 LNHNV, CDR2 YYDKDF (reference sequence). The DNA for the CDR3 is TGTGCCACCAGCAGAGGAGATTTCTCCTACAATGAGCAGTTCTTC. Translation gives CATSRGDFSYNEQFF.

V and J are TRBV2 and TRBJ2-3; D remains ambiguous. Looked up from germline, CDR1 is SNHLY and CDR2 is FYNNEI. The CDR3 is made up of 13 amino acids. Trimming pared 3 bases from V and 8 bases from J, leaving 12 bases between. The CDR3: CASSESNGGTQYF. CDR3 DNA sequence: TGTGCCAGCAGTGAGTCTAACGGCGGTACGCAGTATTTT.

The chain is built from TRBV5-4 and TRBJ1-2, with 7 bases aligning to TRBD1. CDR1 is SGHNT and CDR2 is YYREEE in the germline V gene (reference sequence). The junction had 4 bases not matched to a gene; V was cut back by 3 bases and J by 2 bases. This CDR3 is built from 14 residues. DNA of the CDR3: TGTGCCAGCAGCTCAGCGACAGGGAACTATGGCTACACCTTC. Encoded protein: CASSSATGNYGYTF.